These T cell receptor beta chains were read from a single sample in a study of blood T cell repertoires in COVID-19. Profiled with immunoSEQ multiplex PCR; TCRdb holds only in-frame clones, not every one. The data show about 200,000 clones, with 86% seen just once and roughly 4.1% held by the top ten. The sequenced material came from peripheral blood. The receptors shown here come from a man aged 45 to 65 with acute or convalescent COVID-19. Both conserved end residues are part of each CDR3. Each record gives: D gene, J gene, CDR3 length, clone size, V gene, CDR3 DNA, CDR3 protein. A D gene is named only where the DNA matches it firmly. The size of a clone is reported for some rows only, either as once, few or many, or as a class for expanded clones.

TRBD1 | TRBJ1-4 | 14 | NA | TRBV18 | TGTGCCAGCTCACCCGGACAGGGTAATGAAAAACTGTTTTTT | CASSPGQGNEKLFF
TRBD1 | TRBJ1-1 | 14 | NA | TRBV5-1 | TGCGCCAGCAGCCCCCCACAGGGGGTGACTGAAGCTTTCTTT | CASSPPQGVTEAFF
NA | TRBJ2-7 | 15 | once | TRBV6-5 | TGTGCCAGCAATCCCCGGCCACAGGGAACCTACGAGCAGTACTTC | CASNPRPQGTYEQYF
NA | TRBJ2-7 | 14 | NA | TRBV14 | TGTGCCAGCAGCCACAGTAGCGGATTCTACGAGCAGTACTTC | CASSHSSGFYEQYF
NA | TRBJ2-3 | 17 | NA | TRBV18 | TGTGCCAGCTCACCCACTTTGGGGGCCCAAGGACCAGATACGCAGTATTTT | CASSPTLGAQGPDTQYF
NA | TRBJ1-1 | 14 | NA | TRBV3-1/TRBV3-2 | TGTGCCAGCAGCCAACGGGGGGCTAACACTGAAGCTTTCTTT | CASSQRGANTEAFF
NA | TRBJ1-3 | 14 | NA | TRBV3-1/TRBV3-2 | TGTGCCAGCAGCCGGCGACAGGCTGGAAACACCATATATTTT | CASSRRQAGNTIYF
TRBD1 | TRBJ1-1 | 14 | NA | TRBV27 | TGTGCCAGCAACACAGGGGCCGGGAACACTGAAGCTTTCTTT | CASNTGAGNTEAFF
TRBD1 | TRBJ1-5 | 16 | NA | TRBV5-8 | TGTGCCAGCAGCTTGGCAGGGGGCTACAGCAATCAGCCCCAGCATTTT | CASSLAGGYSNQPQHF
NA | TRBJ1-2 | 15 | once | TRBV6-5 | TGTGCCAGCAGTTACTCGAGGCAGCCCGGTTATGGCTACACCTTC | CASSYSRQPGYGYTF
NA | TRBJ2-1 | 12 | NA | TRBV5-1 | TGCGCCAGCAGCGTTGTCGGGGAGTTTCAGTTCTTC | CASSVVGEFQFF
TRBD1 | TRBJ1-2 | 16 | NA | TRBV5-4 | TGTGCCAGCAGCTTGGACGGACAGGGACCAGGCTATGGCTACACCTTC | CASSLDGQGPGYGYTF
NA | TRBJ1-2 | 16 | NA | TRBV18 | TGTGCCAGCTCTCTCGGGGAAGGGTCCTCGAGCTATGGCTACACCTTC | CASSLGEGSSSYGYTF
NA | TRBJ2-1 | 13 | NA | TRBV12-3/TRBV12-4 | TGTGCCAGCAGGTCGACAGATTACAATGAGCAGTTCTTC | CASRSTDYNEQFF
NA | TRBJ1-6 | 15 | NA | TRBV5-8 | TGTGCCAGCAGCTTTGAAGGGGTGGATAATTCACCCCTCCACTTT | CASSFEGVDNSPLHF
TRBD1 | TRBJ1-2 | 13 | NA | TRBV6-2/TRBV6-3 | TGTGCCAGCAGTAAAGGGGGCGCGTATGGCTACACCTTC | CASSKGGAYGYTF
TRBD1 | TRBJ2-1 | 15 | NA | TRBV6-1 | TGTGCCAGCAGTGAAGCGGGACAGTCCTACAATGAGCAGTTCTTC | CASSEAGQSYNEQFF
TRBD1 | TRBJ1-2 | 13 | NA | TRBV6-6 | TGTGCCAGCAGTTCCCCGACAGGGGATGGCTACACCTTC | CASSSPTGDGYTF
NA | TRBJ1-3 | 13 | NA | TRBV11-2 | TGTGCCAGCAGACAGGGATCTGGAAACACCATATATTTT | CASRQGSGNTIYF